This T cell receptor beta chain was profiled in a study of control samples from healthy donors and cancer patients. The protocol was immunoSEQ multiplex PCR, while the TCRdb copy is restricted to in-frame clones and leaves out a portion. The repertoire has about 130,000 clones, 90% of them found once; the top ten carry more than 2%. The CDR3 contains 14 residues. CDR1 and CDR2 from the germline V gene are SGDLS and YYNGEE. Trimming shortened V by 0 bases and J by 6 bases, and 10 bases separated the two germline ends. This sequence originates from a young man in good health. The sample taken for sequencing was blood. The chain couples TRBV9 to TRBJ2-4, with D perhaps matching TRBD2 (6 bases). CDR3 sequence: CASSVGLGGNIQYF. In DNA, the CDR3 is TGTGCCAGCAGCGTAGGTCTGGGAGGAAACATTCAGTACTTC. The full variable domain, its missing parts supplied by reference TRBV9 and TRBJ2-4, is DSGVTQTPKHLITATGQRVTLRCSPRSGDLSVYWYQQSLDQGLQFLIQYYNGEERAKGNILERFSAQQFPDLHSELNLSSLELGDSALYFCASSVGLGGNIQYFGAGTRLSVL.